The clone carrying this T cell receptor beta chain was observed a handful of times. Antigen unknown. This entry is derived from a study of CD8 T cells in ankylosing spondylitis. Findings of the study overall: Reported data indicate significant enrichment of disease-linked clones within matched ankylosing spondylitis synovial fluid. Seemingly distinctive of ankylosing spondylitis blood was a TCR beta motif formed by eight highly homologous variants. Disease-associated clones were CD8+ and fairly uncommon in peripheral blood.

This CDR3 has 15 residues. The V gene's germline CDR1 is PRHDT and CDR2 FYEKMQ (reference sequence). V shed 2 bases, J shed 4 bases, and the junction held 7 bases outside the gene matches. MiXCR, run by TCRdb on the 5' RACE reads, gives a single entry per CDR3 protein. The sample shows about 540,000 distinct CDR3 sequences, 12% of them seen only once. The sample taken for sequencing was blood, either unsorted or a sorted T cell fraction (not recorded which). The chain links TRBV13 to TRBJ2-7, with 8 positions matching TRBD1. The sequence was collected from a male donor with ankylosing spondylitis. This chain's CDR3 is CASSLYGTGLYEQYF. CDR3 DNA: TGTGCCAGCAGCTTATACGGGACAGGACTGTACGAGCAGTACTTC.